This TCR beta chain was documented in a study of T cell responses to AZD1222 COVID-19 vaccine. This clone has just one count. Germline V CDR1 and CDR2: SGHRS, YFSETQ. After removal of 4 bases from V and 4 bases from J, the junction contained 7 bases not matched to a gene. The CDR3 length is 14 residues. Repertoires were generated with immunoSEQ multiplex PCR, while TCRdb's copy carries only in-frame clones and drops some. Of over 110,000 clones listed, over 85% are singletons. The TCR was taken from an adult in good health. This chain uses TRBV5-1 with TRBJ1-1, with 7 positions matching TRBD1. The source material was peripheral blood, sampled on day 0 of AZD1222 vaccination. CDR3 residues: CASSDRTGFTEAFF. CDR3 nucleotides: TGCGCCAGCAGCGACCGGACAGGTTTCACTGAAGCTTTCTTT.